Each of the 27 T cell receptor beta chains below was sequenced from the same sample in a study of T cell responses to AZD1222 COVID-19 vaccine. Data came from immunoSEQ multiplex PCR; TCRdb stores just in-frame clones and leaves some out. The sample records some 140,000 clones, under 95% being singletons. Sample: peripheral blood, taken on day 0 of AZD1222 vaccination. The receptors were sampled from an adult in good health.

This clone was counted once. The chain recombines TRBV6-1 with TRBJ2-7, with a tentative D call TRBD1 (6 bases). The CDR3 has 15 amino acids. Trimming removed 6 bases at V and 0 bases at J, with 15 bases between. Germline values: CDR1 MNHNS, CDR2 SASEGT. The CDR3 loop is CASSLTGSSSYEQYF. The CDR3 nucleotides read TGTGCCAGCAGCCTGACAGGTTCTAGCTCCTACGAGCAGTACTTC.

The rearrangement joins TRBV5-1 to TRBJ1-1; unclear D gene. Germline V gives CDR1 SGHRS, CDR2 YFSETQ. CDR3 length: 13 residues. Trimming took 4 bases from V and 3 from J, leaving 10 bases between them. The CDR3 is CASSRRLDTEAFF. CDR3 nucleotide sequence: TGCGCCAGCAGCCGACGCTTGGACACTGAAGCTTTCTTT.

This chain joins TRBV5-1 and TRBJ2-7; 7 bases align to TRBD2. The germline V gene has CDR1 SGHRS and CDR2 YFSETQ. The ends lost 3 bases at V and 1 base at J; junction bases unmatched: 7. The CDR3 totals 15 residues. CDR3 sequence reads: CASSSGGSGSYEQYF. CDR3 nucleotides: TGCGCCAGCAGCTCGGGCGGGAGCGGGTCCTACGAGCAGTACTTC.

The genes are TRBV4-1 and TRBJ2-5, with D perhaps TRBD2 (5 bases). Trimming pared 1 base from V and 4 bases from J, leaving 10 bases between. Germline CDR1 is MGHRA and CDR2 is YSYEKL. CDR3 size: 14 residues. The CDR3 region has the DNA TGCGCCAGCAGCCAAGGAGGGTTCGGAGAGACCCAGTACTTC. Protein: CASSQGGFGETQYF.

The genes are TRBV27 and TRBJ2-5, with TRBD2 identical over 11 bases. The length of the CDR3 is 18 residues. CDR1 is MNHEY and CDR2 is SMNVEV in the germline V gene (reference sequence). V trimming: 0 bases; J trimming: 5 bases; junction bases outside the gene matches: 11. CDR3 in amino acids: CASSLSGLADPGGETQYF. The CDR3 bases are TGTGCCAGCAGTTTATCGGGACTAGCGGATCCTGGCGGGGAGACCCAGTACTTC.

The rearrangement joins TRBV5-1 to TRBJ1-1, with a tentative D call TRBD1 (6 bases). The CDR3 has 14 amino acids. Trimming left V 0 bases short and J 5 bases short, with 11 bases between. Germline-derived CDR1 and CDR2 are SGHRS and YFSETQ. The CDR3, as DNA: TGCGCCAGCAGCTTGGAACAGGGAGGGACTGAAGCTTTCTTT. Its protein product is CASSLEQGGTEAFF.

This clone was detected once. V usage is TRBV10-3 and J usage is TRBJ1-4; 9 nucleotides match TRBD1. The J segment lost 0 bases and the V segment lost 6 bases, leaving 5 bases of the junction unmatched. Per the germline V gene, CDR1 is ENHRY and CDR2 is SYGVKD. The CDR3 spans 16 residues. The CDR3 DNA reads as TGTGCCATCAGCCAACAGGGGGCTACAACTAATGAAAAACTGTTTTTT. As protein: CAISQQGATTNEKLFF.

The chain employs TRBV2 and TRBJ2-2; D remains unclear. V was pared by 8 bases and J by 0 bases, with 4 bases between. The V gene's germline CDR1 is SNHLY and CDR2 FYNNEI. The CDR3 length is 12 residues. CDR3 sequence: CASGPNTGELFF. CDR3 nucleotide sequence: TGTGCCAGCGGACCGAACACCGGGGAGCTGTTTTTT.

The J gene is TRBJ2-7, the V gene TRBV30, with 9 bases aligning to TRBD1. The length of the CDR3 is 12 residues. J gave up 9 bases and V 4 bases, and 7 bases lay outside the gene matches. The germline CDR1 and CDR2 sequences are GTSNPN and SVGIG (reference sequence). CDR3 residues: CAWTYTGGGQYF. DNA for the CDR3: TGTGCCTGGACTTATACAGGGGGCGGGCAGTACTTC.

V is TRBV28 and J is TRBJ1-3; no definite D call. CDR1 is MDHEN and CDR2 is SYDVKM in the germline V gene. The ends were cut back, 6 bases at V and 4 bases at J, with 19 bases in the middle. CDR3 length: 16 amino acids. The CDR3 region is CASRPTRVDAGNTIYF. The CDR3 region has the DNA TGTGCCAGCAGACCTACAAGGGTGGATGCCGGAAACACCATATATTTT.

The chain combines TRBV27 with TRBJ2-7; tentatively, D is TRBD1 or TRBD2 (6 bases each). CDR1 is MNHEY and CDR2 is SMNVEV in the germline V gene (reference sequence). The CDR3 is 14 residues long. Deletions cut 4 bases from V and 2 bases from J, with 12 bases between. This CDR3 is CASSSWGAAYEQYF. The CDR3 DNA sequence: TGTGCCAGCAGTTCCTGGGGGGCGGCCTACGAGCAGTACTTC.

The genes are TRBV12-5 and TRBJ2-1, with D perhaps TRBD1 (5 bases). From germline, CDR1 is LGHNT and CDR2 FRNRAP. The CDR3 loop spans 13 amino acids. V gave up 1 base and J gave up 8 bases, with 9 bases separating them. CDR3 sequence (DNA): TGTGCTAGTGGTTTGGATCAGGGCGATGAGCAGTTCTTC. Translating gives CASGLDQGDEQFF.

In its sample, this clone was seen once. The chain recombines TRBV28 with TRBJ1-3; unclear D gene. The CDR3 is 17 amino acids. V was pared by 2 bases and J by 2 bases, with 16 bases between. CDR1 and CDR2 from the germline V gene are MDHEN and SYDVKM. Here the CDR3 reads CASSLGELRRTGNTIYF. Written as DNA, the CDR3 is TGTGCCAGCAGTTTAGGGGAATTACGGAGAACTGGAAACACCATATATTTT.

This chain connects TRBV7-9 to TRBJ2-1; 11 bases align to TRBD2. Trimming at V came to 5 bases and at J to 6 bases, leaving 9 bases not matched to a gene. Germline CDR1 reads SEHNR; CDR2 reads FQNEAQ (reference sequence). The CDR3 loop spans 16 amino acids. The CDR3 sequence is CASSPILAGVSNEQFF. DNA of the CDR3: TGTGCCAGCAGCCCGATACTAGCGGGAGTTTCCAATGAGCAGTTCTTC.

CDR3 DNA sequence: TGCGCCAGCAGCCAAGAGCGACGGTATATAGGCTATGGCTACACCTTC. Protein sequence: CASSQERRYIGYGYTF. The chain carries TRBV4-3 and TRBJ1-2; D not certain. Germline V gene lookup returns CDR1 LGHNA and CDR2 YSLEER. Deletions cut 0 bases from V and 4 bases from J, with 15 bases between. The CDR3 is made up of 16 amino acids.

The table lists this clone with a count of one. CDR3 sequence reads: CASSGARAYNEQFF. The CDR3 region has the DNA TGCGCCAGCAGCGGGGCCCGGGCCTACAATGAGCAGTTCTTC. The rearrangement joins TRBV10-2 to TRBJ2-1, with D perhaps being TRBD1 or TRBD2 (5 bases each). CDR3 length: 14 residues. V shed 6 bases and J shed 2 bases, with 11 bases lying between them. The germline gives CDR1 WSHSY, CDR2 SAAADI.

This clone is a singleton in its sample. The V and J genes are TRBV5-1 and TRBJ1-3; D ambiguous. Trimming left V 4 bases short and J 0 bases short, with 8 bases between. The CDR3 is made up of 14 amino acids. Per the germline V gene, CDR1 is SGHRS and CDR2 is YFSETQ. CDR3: CASSNGASGNTIYF. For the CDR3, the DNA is TGCGCCAGCAGCAACGGAGCCTCTGGAAACACCATATATTTT.

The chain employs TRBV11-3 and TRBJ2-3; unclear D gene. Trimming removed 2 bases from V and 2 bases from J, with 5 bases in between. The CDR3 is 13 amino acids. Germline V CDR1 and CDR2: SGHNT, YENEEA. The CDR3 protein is CASSLRNTDTQYF. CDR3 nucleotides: TGTGCCAGCAGCTTAAGGAACACAGATACGCAGTATTTT.

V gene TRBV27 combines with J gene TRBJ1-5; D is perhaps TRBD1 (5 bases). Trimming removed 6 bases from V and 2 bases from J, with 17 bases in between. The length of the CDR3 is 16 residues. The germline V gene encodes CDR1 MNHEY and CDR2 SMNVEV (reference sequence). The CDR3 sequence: CASRGKEGMGNQPQHF. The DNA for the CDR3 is TGTGCCAGCAGGGGCAAGGAGGGGATGGGCAATCAGCCCCAGCATTTT.

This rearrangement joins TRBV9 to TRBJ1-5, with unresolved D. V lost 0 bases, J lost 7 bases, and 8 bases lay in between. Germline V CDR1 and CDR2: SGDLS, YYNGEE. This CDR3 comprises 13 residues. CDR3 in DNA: TGTGCCAGCAGCGTAGGAGGGAAACAGCCCCAGCATTTT. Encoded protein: CASSVGGKQPQHF.

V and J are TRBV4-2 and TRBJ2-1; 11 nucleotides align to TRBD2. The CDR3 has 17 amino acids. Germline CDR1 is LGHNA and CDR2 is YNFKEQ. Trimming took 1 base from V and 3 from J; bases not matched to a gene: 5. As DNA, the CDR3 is TGTGCCAGCAGCCAAGCGACTAGCGGGACCGTCTACAATGAGCAGTTCTTC. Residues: CASSQATSGTVYNEQFF.

For the CDR3, the DNA is TGTGCCAGTAAACCTCTCGGGACCAACAATGAGCAGTTCTTC. Translated, it gives CASKPLGTNNEQFF. V usage is TRBV19 and J usage is TRBJ2-1; D could derive from TRBD1 or TRBD2 (5 bases each). CDR1 is LNHDA, CDR2 SQIVND, per germline (reference sequence). V shed 7 bases and J shed 5 bases, with 15 bases lying between them. The CDR3 covers 14 residues.

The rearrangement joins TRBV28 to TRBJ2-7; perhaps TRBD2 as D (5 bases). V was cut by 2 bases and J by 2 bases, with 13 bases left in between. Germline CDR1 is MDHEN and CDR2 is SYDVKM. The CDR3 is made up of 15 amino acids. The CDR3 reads CASSLEGETPYEQYF. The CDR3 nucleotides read TGTGCCAGCAGTTTAGAGGGCGAGACACCCTACGAGCAGTACTTC.

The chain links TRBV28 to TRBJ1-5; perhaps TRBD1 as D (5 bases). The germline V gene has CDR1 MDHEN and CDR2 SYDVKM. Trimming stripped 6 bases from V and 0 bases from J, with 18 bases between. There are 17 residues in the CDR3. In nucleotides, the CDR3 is TGTGCCAGCAGGTCGCCTCAGGGTCCCTATAGCAATCAGCCCCAGCATTTT. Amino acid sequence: CASRSPQGPYSNQPQHF.

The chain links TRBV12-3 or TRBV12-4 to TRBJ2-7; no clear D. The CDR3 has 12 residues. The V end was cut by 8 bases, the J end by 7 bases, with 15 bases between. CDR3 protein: CASGNRVLEQYF. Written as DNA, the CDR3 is TGTGCCAGCGGGAATCGGGTTTTAGAGCAGTACTTC.

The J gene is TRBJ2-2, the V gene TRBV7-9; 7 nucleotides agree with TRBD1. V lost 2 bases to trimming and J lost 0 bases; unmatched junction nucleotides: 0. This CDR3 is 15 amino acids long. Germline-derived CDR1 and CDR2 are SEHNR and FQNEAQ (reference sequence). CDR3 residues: CASSLQGANTGELFF. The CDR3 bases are TGTGCCAGCAGCTTACAGGGGGCGAACACCGGGGAGCTGTTTTTT.

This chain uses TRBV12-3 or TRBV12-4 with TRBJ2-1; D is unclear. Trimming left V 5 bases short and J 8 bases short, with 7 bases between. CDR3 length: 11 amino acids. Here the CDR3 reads CASSQMDEQFF. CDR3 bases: TGTGCCAGCAGTCAGATGGATGAGCAGTTCTTC.